A selection of T cell receptor beta chains follows, all from one sample in a study of vaccination and CD4 T cells after COVID-19. TCRdb fed the PCR reads into MiXCR, producing one record per CDR3 protein. The sample records about 15,000 distinct CDR3 sequences, around 78% being singletons. These receptors lack a known antigen. Sequencing was carried out using CD4+ T cells from blood, cultured in vitro. Source of these receptors: a human donor who had recovered from COVID-19. Both conserved end residues are part of each CDR3. Fields, in order: J gene, CDR3 length, V gene, clone size, D gene, CDR3 protein, CDR3 DNA. The D gene is left open where the match is weak. Size values are once, few and many counts, or a class for expanded clones, and some rows have none.

j_call: TRBJ1-5
cdr3_length: 17
v_call: TRBV6-5
clone_size: NA
d_call: NA
cdr3_aa: CASSYSSGRGSNQPQHF
cdr3_nt: TGTGCCAGCAGTTACTCATCTGGGAGGGGAAGCAATCAGCCCCAGCATTTT

j_call: TRBJ2-7
cdr3_length: 12
v_call: TRBV20-1
clone_size: NA
d_call: NA
cdr3_aa: CSALRAPYEQYF
cdr3_nt: TGCAGTGCCCTTAGGGCCCCCTACGAGCAGTACTTC

j_call: TRBJ2-7
cdr3_length: 17
v_call: TRBV7-9
clone_size: NA
d_call: TRBD2
cdr3_aa: CASSLVGLAGHSYEQYF
cdr3_nt: TGTGCCAGCAGCTTAGTAGGGCTAGCGGGACACTCCTACGAGCAGTACTTC

j_call: TRBJ2-5
cdr3_length: 14
v_call: TRBV5-1
clone_size: NA
d_call: NA
cdr3_aa: CASSLGTEQETQYF
cdr3_nt: TGCGCCAGCAGCTTAGGGACGGAGCAAGAGACCCAGTACTTC

j_call: TRBJ1-5
cdr3_length: 19
v_call: TRBV20-1
clone_size: few
d_call: NA
cdr3_aa: CSARAVLAGDGYSNQPQHF
cdr3_nt: TGCAGTGCTAGAGCCGTCCTCGCAGGGGACGGCTATAGCAATCAGCCCCAGCATTTT

j_call: TRBJ1-1
cdr3_length: 16
v_call: TRBV7-2
clone_size: few
d_call: TRBD1
cdr3_aa: CASSLRQGLMNTEAFF
cdr3_nt: TGTGCCAGCAGCCTTCGACAGGGACTCATGAACACTGAAGCTTTCTTT

j_call: TRBJ1-1
cdr3_length: 14
v_call: TRBV20-1
clone_size: NA
d_call: NA
cdr3_aa: CSARDWEENTEAFF
cdr3_nt: TGCAGTGCTAGAGATTGGGAGGAGAACACTGAAGCTTTCTTT

j_call: TRBJ1-5
cdr3_length: 14
v_call: TRBV20-1
clone_size: few
d_call: NA
cdr3_aa: CSARKSGINQPQHF
cdr3_nt: TGCAGTGCTAGAAAGTCCGGGATAAATCAGCCCCAGCATTTT

j_call: TRBJ2-2
cdr3_length: 13
v_call: TRBV2
clone_size: NA
d_call: NA
cdr3_aa: CASGQKATGELFF
cdr3_nt: TGTGCCAGCGGACAGAAAGCCACCGGGGAGCTGTTTTTT

j_call: TRBJ2-5
cdr3_length: 14
v_call: TRBV20-1
clone_size: NA
d_call: TRBD2
cdr3_aa: CSAPTSGRHETQYF
cdr3_nt: TGCAGTGCCCCGACTAGCGGGAGGCACGAGACCCAGTACTTC

j_call: TRBJ1-1
cdr3_length: 15
v_call: TRBV7-2
clone_size: NA
d_call: NA
cdr3_aa: CASSPPRGSHTEAFF
cdr3_nt: TGTGCCAGCAGCCCCCCTCGCGGGAGTCACACTGAAGCTTTCTTT

j_call: TRBJ2-7
cdr3_length: 14
v_call: TRBV28
clone_size: NA
d_call: NA
cdr3_aa: CASSSQGSDYEQYF
cdr3_nt: TGTGCCAGCAGCTCACAGGGTTCTGATTACGAGCAGTACTTC

j_call: TRBJ2-5
cdr3_length: 13
v_call: TRBV5-4
clone_size: once
d_call: NA
cdr3_aa: CASSLGGRETQYF
cdr3_nt: TGTGCCAGCAGCTTGGGTGGGAGGGAGACCCAGTACTTC

j_call: TRBJ1-2
cdr3_length: 12
v_call: TRBV20-1
clone_size: few
d_call: NA
cdr3_aa: CSATPGIYGYTF
cdr3_nt: TGCAGTGCTACTCCGGGGATCTATGGCTACACCTTC

j_call: TRBJ1-5
cdr3_length: 14
v_call: TRBV2
clone_size: NA
d_call: NA
cdr3_aa: CATRPLNLNQPQHF
cdr3_nt: TGTGCCACTAGACCCCTGAACCTCAATCAGCCCCAGCATTTT

j_call: TRBJ1-5
cdr3_length: 11
v_call: TRBV20-1
clone_size: once
d_call: NA
cdr3_aa: CSASRDQPQHF
cdr3_nt: TGCAGTGCTAGCCGAGATCAGCCCCAGCATTTT

j_call: TRBJ2-3
cdr3_length: 17
v_call: TRBV11-2
clone_size: NA
d_call: TRBD2
cdr3_aa: CASSVIYSGGGADTQYF
cdr3_nt: TGTGCCAGCAGCGTAATCTATTCCGGGGGAGGGGCAGATACGCAGTATTTT

j_call: TRBJ2-2
cdr3_length: 17
v_call: TRBV10-3
clone_size: NA
d_call: TRBD2
cdr3_aa: CATRGNSGRAGTGELFF
cdr3_nt: TGTGCCACCCGGGGGAATAGCGGGAGGGCCGGGACCGGGGAGCTGTTTTTT

j_call: TRBJ2-2
cdr3_length: 14
v_call: TRBV7-7
clone_size: NA
d_call: NA
cdr3_aa: CASTASRNTGELFF
cdr3_nt: TGTGCCAGCACGGCTAGCAGGAACACCGGGGAGCTGTTTTTT

j_call: TRBJ1-5
cdr3_length: 14
v_call: TRBV7-9
clone_size: few
d_call: NA
cdr3_aa: CASSFTGSNQPQHF
cdr3_nt: TGTGCCAGCAGCTTCACAGGATCCAATCAGCCCCAGCATTTT

j_call: TRBJ2-6
cdr3_length: 13
v_call: TRBV19
clone_size: once
d_call: NA
cdr3_aa: CASAYSGANVLTF
cdr3_nt: TGTGCCAGCGCTTACTCTGGGGCCAACGTCCTGACTTTC

j_call: TRBJ2-2
cdr3_length: 15
v_call: TRBV20-1
clone_size: few
d_call: TRBD2
cdr3_aa: CSAPKPGLDTGELFF
cdr3_nt: TGCAGTGCTCCTAAACCGGGACTAGACACCGGGGAGCTGTTTTTT

j_call: TRBJ1-2
cdr3_length: 17
v_call: TRBV12-3/TRBV12-4
clone_size: few
d_call: NA
cdr3_aa: CASSPHRGALANYGYTF
cdr3_nt: TGTGCCAGCAGCCCACACCGGGGGGCACTAGCTAACTATGGCTACACCTTC

j_call: TRBJ2-7
cdr3_length: 14
v_call: TRBV6-5
clone_size: NA
d_call: NA
cdr3_aa: CASSYERRAYEQYF
cdr3_nt: TGTGCCAGCAGTTACGAGAGGCGGGCCTACGAGCAGTACTTC

j_call: TRBJ2-1
cdr3_length: 14
v_call: TRBV7-6
clone_size: NA
d_call: NA
cdr3_aa: CASSRRTINNEQFF
cdr3_nt: TGTGCCAGCAGCCGCCGGACCATAAACAATGAGCAGTTCTTC

j_call: TRBJ2-5
cdr3_length: 15
v_call: TRBV7-2
clone_size: NA
d_call: TRBD2
cdr3_aa: CASSLGLAGVETQYF
cdr3_nt: TGTGCCAGCAGCTTAGGACTAGCGGGAGTCGAGACCCAGTACTTC